The rows below give T cell receptor beta chains drawn from one sample of a study of neurological immune-mediated disorders. TCRdb re-called the 5' RACE reads with MiXCR, one entry per CDR3 protein. The sample gives roughly 52,000 distinct CDR3 sequences, more than 3% of which show up once; about 1.9% is in the top ten. The sample taken for sequencing was CD4+ T cells from blood. These receptors came from a woman aged 40 to 55 with multiple sclerosis. CDR3s include the opening cysteine and the closing phenylalanine or tryptophan. Fields, in order: clone size, J gene, V gene, D gene, CDR3 DNA, CDR3 protein. D genes are given only for firm matches. The listing skips clone size in some rows; elsewhere it reads once, few, many or a size class.

clone size: many; J gene: TRBJ1-4; V gene: TRBV7-9; D gene: TRBD1; CDR3 DNA: TGTGCCAGCAGCTTGGCGAGGGGGCGAGGGGAAAAACTGTTTTTT; CDR3 protein: CASSLARGRGEKLFF
clone size: many; J gene: TRBJ2-1; V gene: TRBV2; D gene: TRBD2; CDR3 DNA: TGTGCCAGCAGTGGTGTAGCGGGGCTCTTCTACAATGAGCAGTTCTTC; CDR3 protein: CASSGVAGLFYNEQFF
clone size: many; J gene: TRBJ2-1; V gene: TRBV20-1; D gene: TRBD2; CDR3 DNA: TGCAGTGCTAGATTGGAACGGGGGGGCCACAGTGAGCAGTTCTTC; CDR3 protein: CSARLERGGHSEQFF
clone size: many; J gene: TRBJ2-3; V gene: TRBV5-1; D gene: TRBD1; CDR3 DNA: TGCGCCAGCAGGACCGGGACAGGGGGCTTCACAGATACGCAGTATTTT; CDR3 protein: CASRTGTGGFTDTQYF
clone size: many; J gene: TRBJ2-7; V gene: TRBV5-1; D gene: .; CDR3 DNA: TGCGCCAGCAGCTTGGAGGCCCTTTACGAGCAGTACTTC; CDR3 protein: CASSLEALYEQYF
clone size: many; J gene: TRBJ1-4; V gene: TRBV29-1; D gene: TRBD1; CDR3 DNA: TGCAGCGCAAGACAGGGCTGGAATGAAAAACTGTTTTTT; CDR3 protein: CSARQGWNEKLFF
clone size: many; J gene: TRBJ1-3; V gene: TRBV24-1; D gene: .; CDR3 DNA: TGTGCCACCAGTGCCTCAGAGGGCCCCAACTCTGGAAACACCATATATTTT; CDR3 protein: CATSASEGPNSGNTIYF
clone size: .; J gene: TRBJ2-1; V gene: TRBV5-6; D gene: TRBD1; CDR3 DNA: TGTGCCAGCAGCAGGACAGGGGGCGTCTACAATGAGCAGTTCTTC; CDR3 protein: CASSRTGGVYNEQFF
clone size: many; J gene: TRBJ2-1; V gene: TRBV5-1; D gene: TRBD2; CDR3 DNA: TGCGCCAGCAGCTTGGTGCTAGCGGGGGGGTACAATGAGCAGTTCTTC; CDR3 protein: CASSLVLAGGYNEQFF
clone size: many; J gene: TRBJ2-1; V gene: TRBV10-3; D gene: .; CDR3 DNA: TGTGCCACGGGTGGATCGTCCTCTTCGTTCTTC; CDR3 protein: CATGGSSSSFF
clone size: many; J gene: TRBJ2-3; V gene: TRBV10-3; D gene: TRBD2; CDR3 DNA: TGTGCCATCAAGGGTAGCGGGGTTAGGCGTGATACGCAGTATTTT; CDR3 protein: CAIKGSGVRRDTQYF
clone size: many; J gene: TRBJ2-3; V gene: TRBV5-1; D gene: .; CDR3 DNA: TGCGCCAGCAGCTTGGAAGACAAAGATACGCAGTATTTT; CDR3 protein: CASSLEDKDTQYF
clone size: many; J gene: TRBJ2-1; V gene: TRBV5-1; D gene: .; CDR3 DNA: TGCGCCAGCAGCCCCGGGCCCGGACAGATTGAGCAGTTCTTC; CDR3 protein: CASSPGPGQIEQFF
clone size: many; J gene: TRBJ2-1; V gene: TRBV5-4; D gene: TRBD2; CDR3 DNA: TGTGCCAGCACCTTAGCGGGGGGCCTAGGTAATGAGCAGTTCTTC; CDR3 protein: CASTLAGGLGNEQFF
clone size: many; J gene: TRBJ2-3; V gene: TRBV3-1; D gene: .; CDR3 DNA: TGTGCCAGCAGCCAAGTAAGGACATGGGTTAGCACAGATACGCAGTATTTT; CDR3 protein: CASSQVRTWVSTDTQYF
clone size: many; J gene: TRBJ1-3; V gene: TRBV5-1; D gene: .; CDR3 DNA: TGCGCCAGCAGCTTGGATATCCCAGGGTCTGGAAACACCATATATTTT; CDR3 protein: CASSLDIPGSGNTIYF
clone size: .; J gene: TRBJ1-1; V gene: TRBV6-5; D gene: .; CDR3 DNA: TGTGCCAGCAGTTACCTAACCGGGGGAACTGAAGCTTTCTTT; CDR3 protein: CASSYLTGGTEAFF
clone size: many; J gene: TRBJ2-7; V gene: TRBV6-2/TRBV6-3; D gene: TRBD2; CDR3 DNA: TGTGCCAGCAGTCCGAGCGGGGGGCGCTCAGGGGAGCAGTACTTC; CDR3 protein: CASSPSGGRSGEQYF
clone size: many; J gene: TRBJ2-5; V gene: TRBV5-6; D gene: .; CDR3 DNA: TGTGCCAGCAGCTTAGGCCTAGTAGAGACCCAGTACTTC; CDR3 protein: CASSLGLVETQYF
clone size: medium-sized; J gene: TRBJ1-5; V gene: TRBV7-2; D gene: .; CDR3 DNA: TGTGCCAGCAGCTTAGCCTCAGGGTTTAGCAATCAGCCCCAGCATTTT; CDR3 protein: CASSLASGFSNQPQHF
clone size: many; J gene: TRBJ2-1; V gene: TRBV9; D gene: .; CDR3 DNA: TGTGCCAGCAGCGTAGCGGCAACCTTCTACAATGAGCAGTTCTTC; CDR3 protein: CASSVAATFYNEQFF
clone size: many; J gene: TRBJ1-3; V gene: TRBV9; D gene: .; CDR3 DNA: TGTGCCAGCAGCGCTCAGGGAAACACCATATATTTT; CDR3 protein: CASSAQGNTIYF
clone size: many; J gene: TRBJ2-5; V gene: TRBV6-1; D gene: TRBD2; CDR3 DNA: TGTGCCAGCAGTGAAGCGGGCCTAGCGGAAGAGACCCAGTACTTC; CDR3 protein: CASSEAGLAEETQYF
clone size: many; J gene: TRBJ1-6; V gene: TRBV5-1; D gene: TRBD1; CDR3 DNA: TGCGCCAGCAGCTTGGCTGGGACAGCAAATAATTCACCCCTCCACTTT; CDR3 protein: CASSLAGTANNSPLHF
clone size: many; J gene: TRBJ1-1; V gene: TRBV5-1; D gene: .; CDR3 DNA: TGCGCCAGCAGCTTCGGGCACCTGAACACTGAAGCTTTCTTT; CDR3 protein: CASSFGHLNTEAFF
clone size: many; J gene: TRBJ1-1; V gene: TRBV6-6; D gene: .; CDR3 DNA: TGTGCCAGCAGTTACTTGATCCGGGACGGTGAAGCTTTCTTT; CDR3 protein: CASSYLIRDGEAFF
clone size: many; J gene: TRBJ1-6; V gene: TRBV10-3; D gene: TRBD1; CDR3 DNA: TGTGCCATCAGAGGACAGGTTGGAGTATATAATTCACCCCTCCACTTT; CDR3 protein: CAIRGQVGVYNSPLHF
clone size: many; J gene: TRBJ2-3; V gene: TRBV2; D gene: .; CDR3 DNA: TGTGCCAGCAGTGTCCTGTGGGATACGCAGTATTTT; CDR3 protein: CASSVLWDTQYF
clone size: many; J gene: TRBJ2-1; V gene: TRBV7-3; D gene: .; CDR3 DNA: TGTGCCAGCAGCTTGGGGAATGAGCAGTTCTTC; CDR3 protein: CASSLGNEQFF
clone size: many; J gene: TRBJ2-1; V gene: TRBV5-4; D gene: .; CDR3 DNA: TGTGCCAGCAGCTTGGGCGGGTTAAGCTCCTACAATGAGCAGTTCTTC; CDR3 protein: CASSLGGLSSYNEQFF
clone size: many; J gene: TRBJ2-6; V gene: TRBV10-3; D gene: .; CDR3 DNA: TGTGCCATCCTGCAGTGGGGCGTCCGCTCTGGGGCCAACGTCCTGACTTTC; CDR3 protein: CAILQWGVRSGANVLTF
clone size: many; J gene: TRBJ2-3; V gene: TRBV5-5; D gene: .; CDR3 DNA: TGTGCCAGCAGCTTGATGCAGGGGCGCACAGATACGCAGTATTTT; CDR3 protein: CASSLMQGRTDTQYF
clone size: many; J gene: TRBJ2-7; V gene: TRBV29-1; D gene: .; CDR3 DNA: TGCAGCGTTGGAAGCCGGGGTAAAACCGTGGCCTACGAGCAGTACTTC; CDR3 protein: CSVGSRGKTVAYEQYF
clone size: few; J gene: TRBJ2-5; V gene: TRBV7-7; D gene: .; CDR3 DNA: TGTGCCAGCAGCCCGGGGGAGACCCAGTACTTC; CDR3 protein: CASSPGETQYF
clone size: many; J gene: TRBJ2-1; V gene: TRBV9; D gene: TRBD2; CDR3 DNA: TGTGCCAGCAGCGCCTTTGGACTAGCCGGTATCAATGAGCAGTTCTTC; CDR3 protein: CASSAFGLAGINEQFF
clone size: many; J gene: TRBJ1-1; V gene: TRBV5-1; D gene: .; CDR3 DNA: TGCGCCAGCAGCTACCAAGGGATGAACACTGAAGCTTTCTTT; CDR3 protein: CASSYQGMNTEAFF
clone size: many; J gene: TRBJ2-7; V gene: TRBV27; D gene: TRBD2; CDR3 DNA: TGTGCCAGCAGTCCGTCGGCGGCGGGGGGGTATTACGAGCAGTACTTC; CDR3 protein: CASSPSAAGGYYEQYF
clone size: many; J gene: TRBJ2-2; V gene: TRBV5-6; D gene: TRBD1; CDR3 DNA: TGTGCCAGCAGCTTTTTGGGACAGATGAACACCGGGGAGCTGTTTTTT; CDR3 protein: CASSFLGQMNTGELFF
clone size: many; J gene: TRBJ2-7; V gene: TRBV5-1; D gene: .; CDR3 DNA: TGCGCCAGCAGCTTTCTCTCGGGGGGCGGGAACGAGCAGTACTTC; CDR3 protein: CASSFLSGGGNEQYF
clone size: .; J gene: TRBJ2-7; V gene: TRBV6-1; D gene: .; CDR3 DNA: TGTGCCAGCACCCTAAGAGGAGGAGAAATCTACGAGCAGTACTTC; CDR3 protein: CASTLRGGEIYEQYF